This T cell receptor beta chain was profiled in a study of monozygotic twins with cystic fibrosis. Produced via immunoSEQ multiplex PCR; TCRdb's table is partial and in-frame only. The sample has some 35,000 clones, just over 65% seen once. The germline V and J ends were trimmed by 1 base and 3 bases, with 10 bases remaining between them. This CDR3 is built from 15 residues. The germline CDR1 and CDR2 sequences are LNHDA and SQIVND (reference sequence). There are a few counts of this clone. The sequence came from a girl between 5 and 17 years old with cystic fibrosis. Sequenced material: blood. This sequence joins TRBV19 and TRBJ1-5; D possibly corresponds to TRBD1 (5 bases). CDR3 region: CASSIVWGINQPQHF. CDR3 nucleotide sequence: TGTGCCAGTAGTATAGTTTGGGGGATCAATCAGCCCCAGCATTTT.